Sequencing of this T cell receptor (beta chain) was carried out in a study of blood T cell repertoires in COVID-19. Study details: Sites in the United States, Italy and Spain provided acute and convalescent COVID-19 samples. PBMCs, B-cell-depleted T cells, or T cells provided the cDNA or gDNA that made up the material.

With 0 bases removed from V and 2 bases from J, the gap between germline ends came to 13 bases. The CDR3 has 16 residues. Methods used by the authors: Amplifying reference gene primers gave estimates of nucleated cell counts. The table came from immunoSEQ multiplex PCR; TCRdb's copy has only in-frame clones and leaves some out. That table supplies the V and J calls and clone size; D and trimming were determined from the DNA. Seen here are 180,000 or so clones, about four fifths observed once, and the top ten hold roughly 2.6%. Only one count was recorded for this clone. The sequenced material came from peripheral blood. This receptor was obtained from a human donor with acute or convalescent COVID-19. The donor label of this sample is uncertain. The chain combines TRBV23-1 with TRBJ1-1, with D possibly being TRBD1 (5 bases). TRBV23-1 is marked as an open reading frame, function uncertain. CDR3 DNA: TGCGCCAGCAGTCAATCGATGGCGGGGCCTAACACTGAAGCTTTCTTT. Protein sequence: CASSQSMAGPNTEAFF.